The clone carrying this T cell receptor (beta chain) showed up just once. The target antigen is unknown. Profiling relied on immunoSEQ multiplex PCR, and the TCRdb table lists in-frame clones only, not all of them. Of over 30,000 clones listed, 80% to 85% were seen once; the top ten hold 1.1%. The data originate from a study of pediatric ulcerative colitis. Study-wide background: Several patients showed pancolitis and two showed left-sided colitis. The study's findings and limits: Compared with controls, ulcerative colitis showed greater blood-rectum clone sharing.

Per germline, CDR1 KGHSH and CDR2 LQKENI. This CDR3 is 17 amino acids long. Germline trimming cut 0 bases from V and 0 bases from J; bases unmatched to any gene: 1. The rectum was sampled with one to two pinch biopsies at colonoscopy. The specimen was gut tissue. The TCR comes from a boy younger than 18 with mild ulcerative colitis. The chain couples TRBV18 to TRBJ2-2, with TRBD1 matching 10 bases. In DNA form, the CDR3 reads TGTGCCAGCTCACCACCGACAGGGGGCCCGAACACCGGGGAGCTGTTTTTT. It yields the protein CASSPPTGGPNTGELFF.